Shown below are 19 T cell receptor beta chains from a single sample sequenced in a study of shared clonotypes between healthy human individuals. The assay was immunoSEQ multiplex PCR, and TCRdb's table has in-frame clones only and misses some. This sample has some 200,000 clones, with 85% to 95% found just once. Material: naive CD4+ T cells sorted from blood. Subset: CD45RA+ positively selected. All receptors derive from a woman between 25 and 40 years old in good health.

CDR3 DNA: TGTGCCAGCAGCTCCGGACTAGCGGACACAGATACGCAGTATTTT. Translated, it gives CASSSGLADTDTQYF. The chain carries TRBV11-3 and TRBJ2-3; 10 bases map to TRBD2. The CDR3 totals 15 residues. CDR1 is SGHNT and CDR2 is YENEEA in the germline V gene. With 4 bases clipped from V and 2 bases from J, the junction kept 3 bases outside the gene matches.

The chain links TRBV5-1 to TRBJ2-5; no reliable D call. The J call is in doubt because the DNA end fits TRBJ2-7 better. From germline, CDR1 is SGHRS and CDR2 YFSETQ. This CDR3 region has 13 residues. This CDR3 reads CASSLLRSYEQYF. CDR3 sequence (DNA): TGCGCCAGCAGCTTGCTCCGATCCTACGAGCAGTACTTC.

The rearrangement uses TRBV10-3 and TRBJ1-2; maybe TRBD1 (6 bases). This CDR3 contains 14 residues. Germline CDR1 is ENHRY and CDR2 is SYGVKD. The germline V and J ends were trimmed by 10 bases and 3 bases, with 18 bases remaining between them. CDR3 nucleotides: TGTGCCACCACGGGGGCGACAGGACACTATGGCTACACCTTC. Amino acids: CATTGATGHYGYTF.

The chain joins TRBV10-3 to TRBJ1-2, with TRBD1 as a possible D gene (5 bases). The germline V gene encodes CDR1 ENHRY and CDR2 SYGVKD. The CDR3 is made up of 12 amino acids. With 5 bases removed from V and 8 bases from J, the gap between germline ends came to 12 bases. For the CDR3, the DNA is TGTGCCATCAGTCCGGGGGTCTACGGCTACACCTTC. It specifies CAISPGVYGYTF.

J is TRBJ1-2 and V is TRBV7-2; 12 nucleotides agree with TRBD1. This CDR3 region has 16 residues. Germline assignment: CDR1 SGHTA and CDR2 FQGNSA. V gave up 1 base and J gave up 2 bases; unmatched junction bases: 2. Here the CDR3 DNA reads TGTGCCAGCAGCTTAGGTGGGACAGGGGGCAACTATGGCTACACCTTC. This gives the protein CASSLGGTGGNYGYTF.

This sequence joins TRBV18 and TRBJ2-3; perhaps TRBD2 as D (6 bases). The germline V and J ends were trimmed by 3 bases and 0 bases, with 10 bases remaining between them. This CDR3 has 15 residues. Germline V lookup: CDR1 KGHSH, CDR2 LQKENI. The CDR3: CASSPQSGSTDTQYF. The CDR3 DNA reads as TGTGCCAGCTCACCTCAAAGCGGGAGCACAGATACGCAGTATTTT.

This clone was recorded only once. This chain connects TRBV7-9 to TRBJ1-5; a possible D gene is TRBD1 (6 bases). The ends were cut back, 5 bases at V and 7 bases at J, with 12 bases in the middle. The CDR3 contains 13 residues. CDR1 and CDR2 (germline): SEHNR, FQNEAQ (reference sequence). The CDR3 is CASSSEGGQPQHF. CDR3 DNA: TGTGCCAGCAGCAGTGAGGGGGGCCAGCCCCAGCATTTT.

The chain is built from TRBV11-2 and TRBJ2-2; 7 nucleotides agree with TRBD2. The CDR3 consists of 15 residues. Trimming removed 3 bases from V and 0 bases from J; junction bases left unmatched: 1. Germline assignment: CDR1 SGHAT and CDR2 FQNNGV. CDR3 in amino acids: CASSLGTTNTGELFF. DNA of the CDR3: TGTGCCAGCAGCTTGGGGACTACGAACACCGGGGAGCTGTTTTTT.

The chain recombines TRBV2 with TRBJ2-5; no definite D call. The DNA end is a closer match to TRBJ2-7, so the J assignment may be wrong. This CDR3 comprises 10 residues. Germline CDR1 and CDR2: SNHLY and FYNNEI. CDR3 sequence: CASAAYEQYF. In nucleotides, the CDR3 is TGTGCCAGCGCAGCTTACGAGCAGTACTTC.

This clone showed up just a few times. This chain connects TRBV5-1 to TRBJ2-7; 16 bases align to TRBD2. The CDR3 totals 17 residues. With 3 bases clipped from V and 3 bases from J, the junction kept 6 bases outside the gene matches. Germline CDR1 SGHRS, CDR2 YFSETQ. The CDR3 bases are TGCGCCAGCAGCTCGGGACTAGCGGGAGGGCCTCGCTACGAGCAGTACTTC. The encoded protein is CASSSGLAGGPRYEQYF.

This sequence joins TRBV7-6 and TRBJ2-1, with no clear D. Per the germline V gene, CDR1 is SGHVS and CDR2 is FNYEAQ. CDR3 size: 14 residues. V was shortened by 5 bases and J by 10 bases, with 18 bases between the two germline ends. This CDR3 reads CASSDSRSLGEQFF. CDR3 coding DNA: TGTGCCAGCAGCGACTCTAGGAGTCTAGGGGAGCAGTTCTTC.

This rearrangement joins TRBV27 to TRBJ1-1; D is unresolved. This CDR3 spans 13 amino acids. The V end was cut by 2 bases, the J end by 4 bases, with 8 bases between. Germline V gene lookup returns CDR1 MNHEY and CDR2 SMNVEV (reference sequence). The CDR3 DNA reads TGTGCCAGCAGTTTAAAGACGGGCACTGAAGCTTTCTTT. Translating gives CASSLKTGTEAFF.

The chain combines TRBV7-2 with TRBJ2-2; D is perhaps TRBD1 (7 bases). V was trimmed by 1 base and J by 2 bases, leaving 11 bases between them. This CDR3 region has 16 residues. From germline, CDR1 is SGHTA and CDR2 FQGNSA. For the CDR3, the DNA is TGTGCCAGCAGCTTAGGGCAGGGGGGAAACACCGGGGAGCTGTTTTTT. Translation gives CASSLGQGGNTGELFF.

V gene TRBV6-5 combines with J gene TRBJ1-6, with 7 positions matching TRBD1. The ends lost 7 bases at V and 12 bases at J; junction bases unmatched: 9. Germline V lookup: CDR1 MNHEY, CDR2 SVGAGI. The CDR3 length is 13 residues. CDR3: CASTRQGTGPLHF. The CDR3 DNA follows: TGTGCCAGCACGCGACAGGGCACAGGACCCCTCCACTTT.

This chain links TRBV7-9 with TRBJ2-7, with D perhaps matching TRBD2 (5 bases). Trimming took off 8 bases at V and 3 bases at J, with 17 bases between the two ends. The CDR3 runs to 14 residues. CDR1 SEHNR and CDR2 FQNEAQ come from the germline V gene (reference sequence). The chain's CDR3 is CASSPNREDYEQYF. Here the CDR3 DNA reads TGTGCCAGCTCCCCGAACCGGGAAGACTACGAGCAGTACTTC.

The chain is built from TRBV19 and TRBJ2-7; tentatively, D is TRBD1 or TRBD2 (5 bases each). Germline V gene sequence: CDR1 LNHDA, CDR2 SQIVND (reference sequence). This CDR3 spans 12 amino acids. The V end lost 5 bases, the J end lost 1 base, and 6 bases lay between the germline ends. The CDR3 is CASSWGSYEQYF. Written as DNA, the CDR3 is TGTGCCAGTAGTTGGGGGTCCTACGAGCAGTACTTC.

The V and J genes are TRBV9 and TRBJ2-3; D might be TRBD1 or TRBD2, each matching 5 bases. In germline, CDR1 is SGDLS, CDR2 YYNGEE. V lost 7 bases and J lost 6, with 9 bases in between. The CDR3 totals 11 residues. This CDR3 is CASGGVDTQYF. CDR3 bases: TGTGCCAGCGGGGGAGTGGATACGCAGTATTTT.

The CDR3 sequence is CASSIGGSISYTF. CDR3 sequence (DNA): TGTGCCAGCAGTATCGGGGGGTCGATAAGCTACACCTTC. V usage is TRBV6-5 and J usage is TRBJ1-2; tentative D call: TRBD1 (5 bases). The V gene's germline CDR1 is MNHEY and CDR2 SVGAGI. The CDR3 has 13 amino acids. The V gene lost 5 bases and the J gene lost 9 bases, with 16 bases spanning the gap.

The chain has TRBV7-6 and TRBJ2-2, with 7 bases that match TRBD2. This CDR3 has 18 residues. From germline, CDR1 is SGHVS and CDR2 FNYEAQ. Losses at the gene ends were 5 bases for V and 6 bases for J; bases not matched to a gene: 18. The CDR3 coding sequence is TGTGCCAGCAGCCCGTTTATGGCGGGGAGGGCCCAAGCCGGGGAGCTGTTTTTT. Its translation is CASSPFMAGRAQAGELFF.